A single sample gave rise to the 13 T cell receptor beta chains below, sequenced in a study of T cell responses to AZD1222 COVID-19 vaccine. Generated by immunoSEQ multiplex PCR, the TCRdb table keeps only in-frame clones and is missing some. Altogether 70,000 to 90,000 clones are present, about 89% being singletons, with the ten largest covering 2% to 2.5%. Source: peripheral blood, taken on day 0 of AZD1222 vaccination. The receptors come from an adult in good health.

The gene calls are TRBV27 and TRBJ2-7, with TRBD2 identical over 7 bases. V lost 0 bases, J lost 6 bases, and 8 bases stayed unmatched. The CDR3 length is 15 residues. Germline V gives CDR1 MNHEY, CDR2 SMNVEV (reference sequence). In DNA, the CDR3 is TGTGCCAGCAGTTTATCGGCGGGAGTCATCATCGAGCAGTACTTC. Translated: CASSLSAGVIIEQYF.

V is TRBV6-5 and J is TRBJ1-4; D is unclear. This CDR3 contains 13 residues. Trimming pared 1 base from V and 7 bases from J, leaving 7 bases between. Germline CDR1 reads MNHEY; CDR2 reads SVGAGI. The CDR3 sequence is CASSYLGFEKLFF. The CDR3 DNA reads TGTGCCAGCAGTTACTTGGGGTTTGAAAAACTGTTTTTT.

V and J are TRBV7-9 and TRBJ1-1; D not certain. Germline loops: CDR1 SEHNR, CDR2 FQNEAQ (reference sequence). This CDR3 contains 13 residues. Between the trimmed V and J ends, which lost 4 bases and 0 bases, there was a span of 6 bases. CDR3 amino acids: CASSSTMNTEAFF. CDR3 DNA: TGTGCCAGCAGCTCGACAATGAACACTGAAGCTTTCTTT.

This rearrangement joins TRBV19 to TRBJ1-1; TRBD1 agrees at 7 bases. The V gene end was trimmed by 2 bases and the J gene end by 6 bases; junction bases not matched to a gene: 9. The CDR3 length is 15 residues. Germline loops: CDR1 LNHDA, CDR2 SQIVND (reference sequence). CDR3 in amino acids: CASSIFWDSVPEAFF. For the CDR3, the DNA is TGTGCCAGTAGTATATTTTGGGACAGTGTCCCTGAAGCTTTCTTT.

The chain has TRBV5-1 and TRBJ1-3; D is undetermined. The CDR3 has 13 residues. Germline values: CDR1 SGHRS, CDR2 YFSETQ. V was trimmed by 7 bases and J by 4 bases, leaving 12 bases between them. In DNA, the CDR3 is TGCGCCAGCCAAGAGACCGCGGGAAACACCATATATTTT. This codes for CASQETAGNTIYF. Variable domain in full (rest from reference TRBV5-1 and TRBJ1-3): KAGVTQTPRYLIKTRGQQVTLSCSPISGHRSVSWYQQTPGQGLQFLFEYFSETQRNKGNFPGRFSGRQFSNSRSEMNVSTLELGDSALYLCASQETAGNTIYFGEGSWLTVV.

This chain joins TRBV19 and TRBJ1-2; the match to TRBD1 covers 8 bases. Germline CDR1 LNHDA, CDR2 SQIVND (reference sequence). Germline trimming cut 5 bases from V and 4 bases from J; bases unmatched to any gene: 12. The CDR3 sequence is 16 residues long. The CDR3 DNA sequence: TGTGCCAGTAGTTCCCAACCGGGACAGGTATTCTATGGCTACACCTTC. It translates to CASSSQPGQVFYGYTF.

The CDR3 DNA reads TGTGCCAGCAGTTACCTAGGACAGACCACTGAAGCTTTCTTT. The encoded protein is CASSYLGQTTEAFF. The V gene is TRBV6-6, the J gene TRBJ1-1; a possible D gene is TRBD1 (6 bases). The CDR3 covers 14 residues. With 2 bases removed from V and 4 bases from J, the gap between germline ends came to 11 bases. CDR1 MNHNY and CDR2 SVGAGI come from the germline V gene (reference sequence).

The V call is TRBV5-1, the J call TRBJ2-7; D is undetermined. This CDR3 contains 14 residues. CDR1 is SGHRS, CDR2 YFSETQ, per germline. Trimming pared 5 bases from V and 2 bases from J, leaving 14 bases between. CDR3 nucleotide sequence: TGCGCCAGCAGTCCCGCGTTGGCCCCCTACGAGCAGTACTTC. The encoded protein is CASSPALAPYEQYF.

V is TRBV6-6 and J is TRBJ2-1; maybe TRBD2 (6 bases). Trimming stripped 2 bases from V and 6 bases from J, with 14 bases between. CDR1 and CDR2 from the germline V gene are MNHNY and SVGAGI (reference sequence). The CDR3 length is 15 residues. The CDR3 DNA follows: TGTGCCAGCAGTTACCAAGGGGCGGAGGGCAATGAGCAGTTCTTC. This translates into CASSYQGAEGNEQFF.

This clone was picked up a small number of times. The chain employs TRBV9 and TRBJ2-3; D not certain. The CDR3 runs to 14 residues. With 1 base removed from V and 2 bases from J, the gap between germline ends came to 8 bases. Germline lookup yields CDR1 SGDLS and CDR2 YYNGEE. This chain's CDR3 is CASSVFSTTDTQYF. CDR3 nucleotide sequence: TGTGCCAGCAGCGTATTTTCCACCACAGATACGCAGTATTTT.

Only a few counts were recorded for this clone. V gene TRBV2 combines with J gene TRBJ2-7, with no clear D. Per the germline V gene, CDR1 is SNHLY and CDR2 is FYNNEI. The germline V and J ends were trimmed by 5 bases and 1 base, with 3 bases remaining between them. The CDR3 contains 11 residues. The DNA of the CDR3 is TGTGCCAGCAGTTGGTCCTACGAGCAGTACTTC. Its protein is CASSWSYEQYF.

V and J are TRBV5-1 and TRBJ2-1, with TRBD2 as a possible D gene (6 bases). Trimming took 0 bases from V and 5 from J, leaving 12 bases between them. Germline CDR1 SGHRS, CDR2 YFSETQ. This CDR3 has 15 residues. The CDR3 loop is CASSLVSSANNEQFF. The DNA for the CDR3 is TGCGCCAGCAGCTTGGTGTCTAGCGCCAACAATGAGCAGTTCTTC.

The gene calls are TRBV12-3 or TRBV12-4 and TRBJ1-2, with D uncertain. Trimming cost V 3 bases and J 1 base, with 3 bases left between them. This CDR3 contains 12 residues. DNA for the CDR3: TGTGCCAGCAGTTTTTTTAACTATGGCTACACCTTC. Protein sequence: CASSFFNYGYTF.